These 30 T cell receptor beta chains were sequenced from one sample in a study of control samples from healthy donors and cancer patients. TCRdb keeps only in-frame clones here, not all; method: immunoSEQ multiplex PCR. This table has approximately 83,000 clones, over 85% appearing once. Sequenced: blood. The receptor set was obtained from a woman in her thirties in good health.

This clone was seen more than once but under ten times. The rearrangement links TRBV15 to TRBJ2-3, with 9 bases aligning to TRBD2. The CDR3 covers 13 residues. Losses at the gene ends were 4 bases for V and 6 bases for J; bases not matched to a gene: 2. Germline values: CDR1 LNHNV, CDR2 YYDKDF (reference sequence). As DNA, the CDR3 is TGTGCCACCAGCATAGCGGGAGCTGATACGCAGTATTTT. Protein: CATSIAGADTQYF.

The gene calls are TRBV9 and TRBJ1-1; D is ambiguous. Trimming stripped 0 bases from V and 1 base from J, with 7 bases between. Germline V gene lookup returns CDR1 SGDLS and CDR2 YYNGEE. The CDR3 sequence is 14 residues long. CDR3 residues: CASSVVAENTEAFF. The CDR3 DNA sequence: TGTGCCAGCAGCGTAGTGGCGGAGAACACTGAAGCTTTCTTT. The full variable domain, rest sourced from reference TRBV9 and TRBJ1-1, is DSGVTQTPKHLITATGQRVTLRCSPRSGDLSVYWYQQSLDQGLQFLIQYYNGEERAKGNILERFSAQQFPDLHSELNLSSLELGDSALYFCASSVVAENTEAFFGQGTRLTVV.

The chain is built from TRBV12-5 and TRBJ1-3; D ambiguous. This CDR3 contains 15 residues. Trimming stripped 6 bases from V and 0 bases from J, with 12 bases between. Per germline, CDR1 LGHNT and CDR2 FRNRAP. CDR3 loop: CASGSQAYSGNTIYF. The CDR3 coding sequence is TGTGCTAGTGGATCGCAGGCGTACTCTGGAAACACCATATATTTT. Based on the CDR3 plus reference TRBV12-5 and TRBJ1-3, the full variable domain is DARVTQTPRHKVTEMGQEVTMRCQPILGHNTVFWYRQTMMQGLELLAYFRNRAPLDDSGMPKDRFSAEMPDATLATLKIQPSEPRDSAVYFCASGSQAYSGNTIYFGEGSWLTVV.

The chain combines TRBV6-1 with TRBJ2-7; D could derive from TRBD1 or TRBD2 (6 bases each). CDR3 length equals 14 residues. CDR1 and CDR2 from the germline V gene are MNHNS and SASEGT. Deletions cut 1 base from V and 3 bases from J, with 10 bases between. CDR3 nucleotide sequence: TGTGCCAGCAGTGAAGTGGGGGGCAGCTACGAGCAGTACTTC. It encodes CASSEVGGSYEQYF.

The chain links TRBV3-1 (or the pseudogene TRBV3-2) to TRBJ2-7; 10 nucleotides align to TRBD2. V shed 0 bases and J 2 bases; nucleotides not matched to a gene: 4. Germline CDR1 reads LGHDT; CDR2 reads YNNKEL (reference sequence). The CDR3 sequence is 16 residues long. The CDR3 here is CASSQDTSGVTYEQYF. CDR3 bases: TGTGCCAGCAGCCAAGATACTAGCGGGGTTACCTACGAGCAGTACTTC.

The chain combines TRBV14 with TRBJ1-6; the match to TRBD1 covers 7 bases. Germline V gene sequence: CDR1 SGHDN, CDR2 FVKESK. CDR3 length equals 17 residues. V shed 0 bases and J 8 bases; nucleotides not matched to a gene: 10. The CDR3 is CASSQDGLQGWDSPLHF. The CDR3 DNA follows: TGTGCCAGCAGCCAAGATGGCCTACAGGGGTGGGATTCACCCCTCCACTTT.

The V and J genes are TRBV3-1 (or the pseudogene TRBV3-2) and TRBJ1-2; D possibly corresponds to TRBD1 (6 bases). The CDR3 has 14 residues. Trimming stripped 4 bases from V and 7 bases from J, with 16 bases between. The germline CDR1 and CDR2 sequences are LGHDT and YNNKEL (reference sequence). DNA for the CDR3: TGTGCCAGCAGCCTACAACAGGGTTTTGGTGGCTACACCTTC. This codes for CASSLQQGFGGYTF.

This clone was recorded once. This chain uses TRBV11-2 with TRBJ1-1; no reliable D call. The CDR3 length is 15 residues. V was trimmed by 5 bases and J by 5 bases, leaving 18 bases between them. Germline CDR1 and CDR2: SGHAT and FQNNGV. The CDR3 loop reads CASSQRREVSTEAFF. As DNA, the CDR3 is TGTGCCAGCAGCCAAAGGCGGGAGGTTAGTACTGAAGCTTTCTTT.

The rearrangement links TRBV19 to TRBJ1-1; possible D gene TRBD1, 5 bases. The CDR3 has 17 amino acids. The germline V and J ends were trimmed by 5 bases and 2 bases, with 21 bases remaining between them. Germline CDR1 LNHDA, CDR2 SQIVND (reference sequence). CDR3 in DNA: TGTGCCAGTAGTGAAGCGACGAGGGACCGATTAAACACTGAAGCTTTCTTT. Translated, it gives CASSEATRDRLNTEAFF. Full variable domain (rest looked up from reference TRBV19 and TRBJ1-1): DGGITQSPKYLFRKEGQNVTLSCEQNLNHDAMYWYRQDPGQGLRLIYYSQIVNDFQKGDIAEGYSVSREKKESFPLTVTSAQKNPTAFYLCASSEATRDRLNTEAFFGQGTRLTVV.

The gene calls are TRBV7-9 and TRBJ2-5; D tentatively reads TRBD1 or TRBD2 (5 bases each). The CDR3 runs to 13 residues. Germline V gene data show CDR1 as SEHNR and CDR2 as FQNEAQ (reference sequence). With 5 bases removed from V and 5 bases from J, the gap between germline ends came to 12 bases. The CDR3 nucleotides are TGTGCCAGCAGCACCCAAGGGGAGGAGACCCAGTACTTC. It codes for CASSTQGEETQYF. Looking up the rest from reference TRBV7-9 and TRBJ2-5 gives the full variable domain: DTGVSQNPRHKITKRGQNVTFRCDPISEHNRLYWYRQTLGQGPEFLTYFQNEAQLEKSRLLSDRFSAERPKGSFSTLEIQRTEQGDSAMYLCASSTQGEETQYFGPGTRLLVL.

The V call is TRBV12-3 or TRBV12-4, the J call TRBJ2-3, with D perhaps matching TRBD2 (6 bases). The germline V and J ends were trimmed by 3 bases and 6 bases, with 10 bases remaining between them. There are 13 residues in the CDR3. CDR3 coding DNA: TGTGCCAGCAGTTTGGGGGGTAGGGATACGCAGTATTTT. The encoded protein is CASSLGGRDTQYF.

This chain joins TRBV29-1 and TRBJ1-1; possibly TRBD1 for D (5 bases). The CDR3 has 12 residues. Per germline, CDR1 SQVTM and CDR2 ANQGSEA. V was shortened by 6 bases and J by 5 bases, with 13 bases between the two germline ends. CDR3: CSVTGGNTEAFF. In nucleotides, the CDR3 is TGCAGCGTGACGGGGGGTAATACTGAAGCTTTCTTT.

The chain carries TRBV24-1 and TRBJ2-3; 8 bases are a match to TRBD1. The length of the CDR3 is 17 residues. CDR1 and CDR2 from the germline V gene are KGHDR and SFDVKD. V shed 4 bases and J 0 bases; nucleotides not matched to a gene: 8. As DNA, the CDR3 is TGTGCCACCAGTGACCCGGGACAGGCCTATAGCACAGATACGCAGTATTTT. The encoded protein is CATSDPGQAYSTDTQYF.

A few counts support this clone. This chain joins TRBV24-1 and TRBJ1-2, with 9 bases matching TRBD1. CDR3 length: 15 residues. CDR1 is KGHDR and CDR2 is SFDVKD in the germline V gene. V shed 3 bases, J shed 8 bases, and the junction held 9 bases outside the gene matches. The CDR3 sequence is CATSDVQQGAWGYTF. CDR3 nucleotides: TGTGCCACCAGTGATGTGCAACAGGGGGCTTGGGGCTACACCTTC.

V and J are TRBV3-1 (or the pseudogene TRBV3-2) and TRBJ1-2, with 7 bases identical to TRBD1. This CDR3 region has 16 residues. J gave up 8 bases and V 5 bases, and 17 bases lay outside the gene matches. The germline CDR1 and CDR2 sequences are LGHDT and YNNKEL (reference sequence). The CDR3 DNA follows: TGTGCCAGCAGCGCTCGGGTCACAGGGGTTGAGAAAGGCTACACCTTC. Translated, it gives CASSARVTGVEKGYTF.

The chain uses TRBV27 and TRBJ1-2; TRBD1 might be the D (5 bases). Per the germline V gene, CDR1 is MNHEY and CDR2 is SMNVEV (reference sequence). V dropped 2 bases and J dropped 4 bases, with 8 bases sitting between them. The CDR3 covers 13 residues. This CDR3 is CASSLGRGYGYTF. The CDR3, as DNA: TGTGCCAGCAGTTTAGGGAGGGGCTATGGCTACACCTTC.

The chain joins TRBV6-1 to TRBJ2-2; D is unresolved. The CDR3 runs to 14 residues. The V and J ends lost 1 base and 4 bases respectively, with 7 bases between them. CDR1 is MNHNS and CDR2 is SASEGT in the germline V gene. This CDR3 is CASSEGRLTGELFF. Written as DNA, the CDR3 is TGTGCCAGCAGTGAAGGGCGACTCACCGGGGAGCTGTTTTTT.

The count of this clone is one. Here the CDR3 reads CASRALNSPLHF. Written as DNA, the CDR3 is TGTGCCAGCAGGGCCCTAAATTCACCCCTCCACTTT. V gene TRBV2 combines with J gene TRBJ1-6; D uncertain. Trimming removed 6 bases at V and 7 bases at J, with 7 bases between. Germline lookup yields CDR1 SNHLY and CDR2 FYNNEI. The CDR3 loop spans 12 amino acids.

This sequence joins TRBV19 and TRBJ1-5, with a weak D call TRBD1 (6 bases). The CDR3 is made up of 15 amino acids. CDR1 LNHDA and CDR2 SQIVND come from the germline V gene (reference sequence). V was clipped by 6 bases and J by 4 bases, with 16 bases between them. Here the CDR3 reads CASRGLGQQNQPQHF. The CDR3 DNA is TGTGCCAGTAGAGGACTGGGACAACAAAATCAGCCCCAGCATTTT. The full variable domain, in which reference TRBV19 and TRBJ1-5 provide the parts outside the CDR3, is DGGITQSPKYLFRKEGQNVTLSCEQNLNHDAMYWYRQDPGQGLRLIYYSQIVNDFQKGDIAEGYSVSREKKESFPLTVTSAQKNPTAFYLCASRGLGQQNQPQHFGDGTRLSIL.

The chain has TRBV14 and TRBJ1-2; D unclear. Germline V gene lookup returns CDR1 SGHDN and CDR2 FVKESK. This CDR3 is built from 13 residues. Trimming took off 0 bases at V and 6 bases at J, with 8 bases between the two ends. CDR3 amino acids: CASSQDTRDGYTF. In DNA, the CDR3 is TGTGCCAGCAGCCAAGATACGAGAGATGGCTACACCTTC. The full variable domain, completed using reference TRBV14 and TRBJ1-2, is EAGVTQFPSHSVIEKGQTVTLRCDPISGHDNLYWYRRVMGKEIKFLLHFVKESKQDESGMPNNRFLAERTGGTYSTLKVQPAELEDSGVYFCASSQDTRDGYTFGSGTRLTVV.

The chain has TRBV27 and TRBJ2-7, with D possibly being TRBD2 (5 bases). Per the germline V gene, CDR1 is MNHEY and CDR2 is SMNVEV (reference sequence). The CDR3 covers 15 residues. With 0 bases removed from V and 7 bases from J, the gap between germline ends came to 16 bases. The CDR3 sequence: CASSLSASGPGEQYF. CDR3 DNA: TGTGCCAGCAGTTTATCTGCCAGCGGTCCTGGAGAGCAGTACTTC.

This chain joins TRBV6-5 and TRBJ2-3, with D possibly TRBD2 on 5 matching bases. The CDR3 runs to 14 residues. Between the trimmed V and J ends, which lost 7 bases and 5 bases, there was a span of 16 bases. Germline loops: CDR1 MNHEY, CDR2 SVGAGI. CDR3 DNA sequence: TGTGCCAGCATGGGGAGCCTGTTGAGAGATACGCAGTATTTT. It specifies CASMGSLLRDTQYF.

A few counts support this clone. The chain employs TRBV6-2 or TRBV6-3 and TRBJ1-1; a weak D match, TRBD1 (5 bases). V dropped 5 bases and J dropped 6 bases, with 13 bases sitting between them. The V gene's germline CDR1 is MNHEY and CDR2 SVGEGT. The CDR3 loop spans 13 amino acids. In DNA form, the CDR3 reads TGTGCCAGCAGTCTGGGGGTAGTCGCTGAAGCTTTCTTT. Translating gives CASSLGVVAEAFF.

The rearrangement uses TRBV7-9 and TRBJ1-3, with 7 bases aligning to TRBD1. Trimming at V came to 5 bases and at J to 3 bases, leaving 7 bases not matched to a gene. Looked up from germline, CDR1 is SEHNR and CDR2 is FQNEAQ (reference sequence). The CDR3 is 15 amino acids. The CDR3 region has the DNA TGTGCCAGCAGCATCCGGACAGGCGGTGGAAACACCATATATTTT. This translates into CASSIRTGGGNTIYF. The full variable domain, completed using reference TRBV7-9 and TRBJ1-3, is DTGVSQNPRHKITKRGQNVTFRCDPISEHNRLYWYRQTLGQGPEFLTYFQNEAQLEKSRLLSDRFSAERPKGSFSTLEIQRTEQGDSAMYLCASSIRTGGGNTIYFGEGSWLTVV.

The V call is TRBV7-9, the J call TRBJ1-2; weak D call: TRBD1 (5 bases). Trimming pared 5 bases from V and 10 bases from J, leaving 17 bases between. The CDR3 is made up of 13 amino acids. CDR1 and CDR2 (germline): SEHNR, FQNEAQ (reference sequence). The CDR3: CASSLGPSKVYTF. In DNA, the CDR3 is TGTGCCAGCAGCCTGGGACCGTCTAAGGTCTACACCTTC.

This clone appeared once. The chain links TRBV9 to TRBJ2-7; the match to TRBD2 covers 7 bases. The V gene's germline CDR1 is SGDLS and CDR2 YYNGEE. J gave up 2 bases and V 0 bases, and 14 bases lay outside the gene matches. CDR3 length: 18 amino acids. The CDR3 region is CASSVGLGGSLDPYEQYF. The DNA for the CDR3 is TGTGCCAGCAGCGTAGGCCTGGGCGGGAGCTTAGATCCCTACGAGCAGTACTTC.

This chain connects TRBV28 to TRBJ2-7; no definite D call. Trimming took 5 bases from V and 3 from J, leaving 20 bases between them. The germline CDR1 and CDR2 sequences are MDHEN and SYDVKM. The CDR3 consists of 16 residues. Written as DNA, the CDR3 is TGTGCCAGCAGTCCACCCTGGCCCTTTGACCTCTACGAGCAGTACTTC. Translated: CASSPPWPFDLYEQYF.

J is TRBJ1-1 and V is TRBV3-1 (or the pseudogene TRBV3-2); D uncertain. The germline V gene encodes CDR1 LGHDT and CDR2 YNNKEL (reference sequence). The V gene lost 0 bases and the J gene lost 5 bases, with 10 bases spanning the gap. This CDR3 is built from 14 residues. CDR3 amino acids: CASSQDNYGTEAFF. The CDR3 DNA sequence: TGTGCCAGCAGCCAAGATAATTACGGGACTGAAGCTTTCTTT.

This clone appeared once. The chain employs TRBV6-1 and TRBJ2-7; D is unresolved. Germline assignment: CDR1 MNHNS and CDR2 SASEGT. The V end was cut by 1 base, the J end by 6 bases, with 4 bases between. The length of the CDR3 is 11 residues. The CDR3 here is CASSEVIEQYF. DNA for the CDR3: TGTGCCAGCAGTGAAGTCATCGAGCAGTACTTC.

V gene TRBV7-9 combines with J gene TRBJ1-4, with D possibly matching TRBD1 (5 bases). The CDR3 is made up of 17 amino acids. V gave up 4 bases and J gave up 0 bases, with 15 bases separating them. The germline V gene has CDR1 SEHNR and CDR2 FQNEAQ (reference sequence). CDR3 region: CASSSIRDRATNEKLFF. CDR3 DNA: TGTGCCAGCAGCTCGATTCGGGACCGAGCAACTAATGAAAAACTGTTTTTT. Filled out from reference TRBV7-9 and TRBJ1-4, the complete variable domain reads DTGVSQNPRHKITKRGQNVTFRCDPISEHNRLYWYRQTLGQGPEFLTYFQNEAQLEKSRLLSDRFSAERPKGSFSTLEIQRTEQGDSAMYLCASSSIRDRATNEKLFFGSGTQLSVL.